Listed below are T cell receptor beta chains from one sample, sequenced in a study of PD-1 blockade in classical Hodgkin lymphoma. Sequencing used immunoSEQ multiplex PCR; TCRdb keeps in-frame clones, though not all of them. The table lists roughly 100,000 clones, approximately 89% of them singletons, with around 20% in the top ten. This specimen consisted of peripheral blood mononuclear cells (PBMCs), obtained before the fourth cycle of nivolumab. The receptors stem from a human donor with classical Hodgkin lymphoma. CDR3s include the opening cysteine and the closing phenylalanine or tryptophan. The order of the fields is J gene, clone size, D gene, V gene, CDR3 length, CDR3 protein, CDR3 DNA. A D gene is named only where the DNA matches it firmly. A clone size is listed for some rows: how often the clone was seen (once, few, many), or a class if it is expanded.

J: TRBJ2-1
size: NA
D: TRBD1
V: TRBV10-3
length: 15
CDR3: CAISSGTGVYNEQFF
DNA: TGTGCCATCAGTTCCGGGACAGGGGTCTACAATGAGCAGTTCTTC

J: TRBJ2-2
size: few
D: NA
V: TRBV14
length: 14
CDR3: CASSQAVDTGELFF
DNA: TGTGCCAGCAGCCAAGCGGTGGACACCGGGGAGCTGTTTTTT

J: TRBJ2-2
size: NA
D: TRBD2
V: TRBV29-1
length: 13
CDR3: CSAGLAGPGELFF
DNA: TGCAGCGCGGGACTAGCGGGCCCCGGGGAGCTGTTTTTT

J: TRBJ2-3
size: once
D: TRBD2
V: TRBV9
length: 18
CDR3: CASSVAGTSGVSTDTQYF
DNA: TGTGCCAGCAGCGTAGCAGGGACTAGCGGTGTTAGCACAGATACGCAGTATTTT

J: TRBJ2-3
size: NA
D: NA
V: TRBV4-1
length: 17
CDR3: CASSQADSGDSTDTQYF
DNA: TGCGCCAGCAGCCAAGCCGATTCCGGGGACAGCACAGATACGCAGTATTTT

J: TRBJ1-1
size: NA
D: NA
V: TRBV29-1
length: 12
CDR3: CSVDQGHTEAFF
DNA: TGCAGCGTTGATCAGGGCCACACTGAAGCTTTCTTT

J: TRBJ1-2
size: NA
D: NA
V: TRBV29-1
length: 11
CDR3: CSVPGGGGYTF
DNA: TGCAGCGTGCCGGGGGGTGGTGGCTACACCTTC

J: TRBJ2-1
size: NA
D: NA
V: TRBV18
length: 15
CDR3: CASSPPRDFYNEQFF
DNA: TGTGCCAGCTCACCACCGCGGGACTTCTACAATGAGCAGTTCTTC

J: TRBJ1-4
size: once
D: NA
V: TRBV5-6
length: 16
CDR3: CASSSTPRTTNEKLFF
DNA: TGTGCCAGCAGCTCCACCCCGAGAACAACTAATGAAAAACTGTTTTTT

J: TRBJ2-7
size: NA
D: NA
V: TRBV29-1
length: 13
CDR3: CSVNLGTGYEQYF
DNA: TGCAGCGTAAACCTGGGCACTGGCTACGAGCAGTACTTC

J: TRBJ1-2
size: NA
D: TRBD1
V: TRBV5-1
length: 14
CDR3: CASSLVGGQEGYTF
DNA: TGCGCCAGCAGCTTGGTAGGGGGCCAAGAGGGCTACACCTTC

J: TRBJ2-5
size: once
D: NA
V: TRBV19
length: 13
CDR3: CASSPNVLETQYF
DNA: TGTGCCAGTAGTCCCAACGTGTTAGAGACCCAGTACTTC

J: TRBJ2-3
size: NA
D: NA
V: TRBV29-1
length: 13
CDR3: CSVVPLSTDTQYF
DNA: TGCAGCGTAGTGCCCCTAAGCACAGATACGCAGTATTTT